This TCR beta chain was sequenced for a study of blood T cell repertoires in COVID-19. For the study at large: PBMCs, B-cell-depleted T cells, or T cells provided the cDNA or gDNA that made up the material.

Only a few counts were recorded for this clone. TCRdb's table, derived via immunoSEQ multiplex PCR, lists solely in-frame clones and lacks some. The repertoire includes roughly 34,000 clones, approximately 82% of them detected once, and under 15% sits in the top ten. Germline CDR1 SGDLS, CDR2 YYNGEE. Trimming took 0 bases from V and 2 from J; bases not matched to a gene: 3. The CDR3 totals 15 residues. Sequenced sample: peripheral blood. This TCR derives from a man of 80 years or more with active or convalescent COVID-19. The V call is TRBV9, the J call TRBJ2-3, with 7 positions matching TRBD2. The CDR3 here is CASSVAGGSTDTQYF. The CDR3 coding sequence is TGTGCCAGCAGCGTAGCGGGAGGCTCCACAGATACGCAGTATTTT.